These 3 T cell receptor beta chains share one sample of origin, sequenced in a study of cytomegalovirus exposure and HLA in healthy donors (dated by TCRdb to the late 2010s). The library was generated by the immunoSEQ multiplex PCR assay. A mixture of 60 forward primers for TCR Vbeta segments and 13 reverse primers for TCR Jbeta segments was used in the multiplex PCR. TCRdb holds this immuneACCESS table with in-frame rearrangements only. Some clones are missing; in checked studies, unresolved V genes explain under half, and the rest has no known cause. For this sample there are about 130,000 clones; roughly 79% appear just once. The ten largest clones represent approximately 1.7% of the sample. Sequences were obtained from PBMCs. These TCRs come from a woman aged 40 to 50 in good health and CMV-seronegative.

The chain carries TRBV6-1 and TRBJ2-1; unclear D gene. Trimming shortened V by 6 bases and J by 4 bases, and 13 bases separated the two germline ends. The CDR3 covers 14 residues. The germline CDR1 and CDR2 sequences are MNHNS and SASEGT. DNA for the CDR3: TGTGCCAGCAGGCTAGAGTCCCCTTACAATGAGCAGTTCTTC. Residues: CASRLESPYNEQFF.

This clone was detected only a few times. V and J are TRBV23-1 and TRBJ2-5, with D tentatively TRBD1 (6 bases). TRBV23-1 carries the ORF label, with uncertain function. V lost 0 bases to trimming and J lost 0 bases, with 8 bases between them. The CDR3 is made up of 15 amino acids. The CDR3 DNA reads TGCGCCAGCAGTCAATCTGGGACACACCAAGAGACCCAGTACTTC. The encoded protein is CASSQSGTHQETQYF.

The chain employs TRBV2 and TRBJ2-7, with D possibly TRBD2 on 7 matching bases. Per germline, CDR1 SNHLY and CDR2 FYNNEI. The length of the CDR3 is 14 residues. Trimming removed 8 bases at V and 2 bases at J, with 16 bases between. CDR3 in amino acids: CASAQEGGPYEQYF. CDR3 nucleotide sequence: TGTGCCAGCGCCCAGGAGGGGGGGCCCTACGAGCAGTACTTC.